Listed here are 21 T cell receptor beta chains from one sample, sequenced in a study of T-cell reconstitution after alpha-beta-depleted transplantation in children. Library preparation (for TCRbeta) was performed with unique molecular identifiers. TCRdb itself ran the PCR reads through MiXCR, one entry per CDR3 protein. The table lists about 360,000 distinct CDR3 sequences, more than 10% of them singletons, with around 4.5% in the top ten. Sequenced here: PBMCs, sampled from the stem cell graft. These receptor sequences come from a human donor who donated a stem cell graft to a child with Fanconi anemia.

V gene TRBV2 combines with J gene TRBJ1-1, with D uncertain. CDR1 is SNHLY and CDR2 is FYNNEI in the germline V gene. The length of the CDR3 is 13 residues. With 6 bases removed from V and 4 bases from J, the gap between germline ends came to 12 bases. DNA for the CDR3: TGTGCCAGCAGGGACCCGTGGGCCACTGAAGCTTTCTTT. This codes for CASRDPWATEAFF.

The chain joins TRBV7-6 to TRBJ1-5, with D hard to call. The germline gives CDR1 SGHVS, CDR2 FNYEAQ. Trimming shortened V by 5 bases and J by 5 bases, and 10 bases separated the two germline ends. The CDR3 consists of 13 residues. CDR3 region: CASSADGYQPQHF. The CDR3 DNA reads as TGTGCCAGCAGCGCGGACGGATATCAGCCCCAGCATTTT.

This clonotype occurred a few times. V gene TRBV9 combines with J gene TRBJ2-3; 12 positions match TRBD1. V gave up 2 bases and J gave up 2 bases; unmatched junction bases: 9. The CDR3 totals 18 residues. CDR1 is SGDLS, CDR2 YYNGEE, per germline. Here the CDR3 DNA reads TGTGCCAGCAGCGTGGGGCTCGGGGGACAGGGGGCCACAGATACGCAGTATTTT. Translating it yields CASSVGLGGQGATDTQYF.

This clonotype showed up just a few times. V and J are TRBV10-3 and TRBJ2-3, with D possibly being TRBD2 (6 bases). The ends were cut back, 4 bases at V and 0 bases at J, with 8 bases in the middle. This CDR3 region has 14 residues. Germline CDR1 ENHRY, CDR2 SYGVKD. The CDR3 sequence is CAISAGVSTDTQYF. As DNA, the CDR3 is TGTGCCATCAGTGCGGGGGTTAGCACAGATACGCAGTATTTT.

This clonotype has only a few counts. The genes are TRBV5-5 and TRBJ2-7; D might be TRBD2 (5 bases). V was pared by 3 bases and J by 4 bases, with 8 bases between. The CDR3 extends over 12 amino acids. The germline V gene has CDR1 SGHKS and CDR2 YYEKEE (reference sequence). The DNA of the CDR3 is TGTGCCAGCAGCTATCCGGGGTACGAGCAGTACGTC. It yields the protein CASSYPGYEQYV.

This clonotype was seen at least ten times. This sequence joins TRBV27 and TRBJ2-1; 13 nucleotides agree with TRBD2. Germline-derived CDR1 and CDR2 are MNHEY and SMNVEV (reference sequence). This CDR3 region has 18 residues. J gave up 1 base and V 3 bases, and 6 bases lay outside the gene matches. CDR3 region: CASSFTSGGVPSYNEQFF. As DNA, the CDR3 is TGTGCCAGCAGTTTTACTAGCGGGGGGGTACCGTCCTACAATGAGCAGTTCTTC.

This clonotype appeared many times. The V call is TRBV29-1, the J call TRBJ1-1, with D possibly matching TRBD1 (5 bases). CDR1 and CDR2 (germline): SQVTM, ANQGSEA. Trimming removed 6 bases from V and 5 bases from J, with 19 bases in between. The CDR3 extends over 14 amino acids. Here the CDR3 DNA reads TGCAGCGTCCAAACTTTTGGGGGAGGTACTGAAGCTTTCTTT. It is translated as CSVQTFGGGTEAFF.

This clonotype has ten or more counts. The V gene is TRBV20-1, the J gene TRBJ2-1, with D possibly TRBD1 on 6 matching bases. The germline V gene encodes CDR1 DFQATT and CDR2 SNEGSKA (reference sequence). This CDR3 is 12 amino acids long. The V and J ends lost 0 bases and 7 bases respectively, with 7 bases between them. CDR3 protein: CSAREGANEQFF. DNA of the CDR3: TGCAGTGCTAGAGAGGGGGCGAATGAGCAGTTCTTC.

This clonotype was detected ten times or more. This chain uses TRBV11-1 with TRBJ2-7; the D is unclear. The V gene's germline CDR1 is SGHAT and CDR2 FQDESV (reference sequence). The CDR3 sequence is 11 residues long. The V end was cut by 5 bases, the J end by 6 bases, with 8 bases between. CDR3: CASSPGGEQYF. CDR3 coding DNA: TGTGCCAGCAGCCCGGGTGGCGAGCAGTACTTC.

The V gene is TRBV6-1, the J gene TRBJ1-4, with no clear D. Trimming removed 7 bases at V and 5 bases at J, with 14 bases between. This CDR3 has 14 amino acids. CDR1 MNHNS and CDR2 SASEGT come from the germline V gene. The CDR3 reads CASTMTKSNEKLFF. The CDR3, as DNA: TGTGCCAGCACAATGACTAAGTCGAATGAAAAACTGTTTTTT.

The chain joins TRBV29-1 to TRBJ2-5, with 7 positions matching TRBD1. CDR1 and CDR2 from the germline V gene are SQVTM and ANQGSEA. The CDR3 totals 12 residues. After removal of 7 bases from V and 2 bases from J, the junction contained 4 bases not matched to a gene. The CDR3 sequence is CSGKGQQETQYF. CDR3 coding DNA: TGCAGCGGGAAGGGACAGCAAGAGACCCAGTACTTC. Supplemented by reference TRBV29-1 and TRBJ2-5, the full variable domain reads SAVISQKPSRDICQRGTSLTIQCQVDSQVTMMFWYRQQPGQSLTLIATANQGSEATYESGFVIDKFPISRPNLTFSTLTVSNMSPEDSSIYLCSGKGQQETQYFGPGTRLLVL.

The V call is TRBV6-5, the J call TRBJ2-1, with a possible D match to TRBD1 (5 bases). Germline loops: CDR1 MNHEY, CDR2 SVGAGI. The V and J ends lost 3 bases and 0 bases respectively, with 15 bases between them. This CDR3 has 17 residues. The chain's CDR3 is CASSYKGNFDSYNEQFF. The CDR3 DNA sequence: TGTGCCAGCAGTTATAAGGGGAACTTCGACTCCTACAATGAGCAGTTCTTC.

The chain joins TRBV5-1 to TRBJ1-2, with TRBD1 identical over 11 bases. Trimming removed 0 bases from V and 4 bases from J; junction bases left unmatched: 8. The CDR3 length is 17 residues. Per germline, CDR1 SGHRS and CDR2 YFSETQ. The chain's CDR3 is CASSLGPRTGGTYGYTF. DNA for the CDR3: TGCGCCAGCAGCTTGGGCCCGAGGACAGGGGGCACCTATGGCTACACCTTC.

The chain recombines TRBV5-6 with TRBJ1-1; D gene unclear. Germline loops: CDR1 SGHDT, CDR2 YYEEEE. V lost 0 bases and J lost 1, with 7 bases in between. This CDR3 is built from 14 residues. In nucleotides, the CDR3 is TGTGCCAGCAGCTTGGCTTCGGAGAACACTGAAGCTTTCTTT. Amino acid sequence: CASSLASENTEAFF. Looking up the rest from reference TRBV5-6 and TRBJ1-1 gives the full variable domain: DAGVTQSPTHLIKTRGQQVTLRCSPKSGHDTVSWYQQALGQGPQFIFQYYEEEERQRGNFPDRFSGHQFPNYSSELNVNALLLGDSALYLCASSLASENTEAFFGQGTRLTVV.

This clonotype was detected ten times or more. This rearrangement joins TRBV12-3 or TRBV12-4 to TRBJ2-6; TRBD2 is a possible D gene (6 bases). The V gene lost 3 bases and the J gene lost 8 bases, with 11 bases spanning the gap. The CDR3 runs to 14 residues. The CDR3 loop is CASSFGGGSNVLTF. Written as DNA, the CDR3 is TGTGCCAGCAGTTTCGGGGGTGGTTCCAACGTCCTGACTTTC.

Many counts were recorded for this clonotype. The chain recombines TRBV28 with TRBJ1-1; D is perhaps TRBD1 (5 bases). Germline V gives CDR1 MDHEN, CDR2 SYDVKM. The ends were cut back, 10 bases at V and 1 base at J, with 13 bases in the middle. The CDR3 totals 13 residues. The CDR3 reads CATKTGGNTEAFF. The CDR3 bases are TGTGCCACCAAGACGGGGGGGAACACTGAAGCTTTCTTT.

This clonotype was observed a few times. V and J are TRBV28 and TRBJ2-2; D is uncertain. Trimming left V 6 bases short and J 0 bases short, with 14 bases between. Germline V gives CDR1 MDHEN, CDR2 SYDVKM. CDR3 size: 16 residues. The CDR3 DNA is TGTGCCAGCAGGCCGTCAGGCGGTTCGAACACCGGGGAGCTGTTTTTT. This gives the protein CASRPSGGSNTGELFF.

There are a few counts of this clonotype. This rearrangement joins TRBV7-9 to TRBJ2-3, with 16 bases identical to TRBD2. Germline CDR1 SEHNR, CDR2 FQNEAQ (reference sequence). V lost 4 bases to trimming and J lost 6 bases; unmatched junction nucleotides: 1. This CDR3 spans 15 amino acids. CDR3 coding DNA: TGTGCCAGCAGCTCGGGACTAGCGGGGGGGGATACGCAGTATTTT. Translation: CASSSGLAGGDTQYF. The full variable domain, its missing parts supplied by reference TRBV7-9 and TRBJ2-3, is DTGVSQNPRHKITKRGQNVTFRCDPISEHNRLYWYRQTLGQGPEFLTYFQNEAQLEKSRLLSDRFSAERPKGSFSTLEIQRTEQGDSAMYLCASSSGLAGGDTQYFGPGTRLTVL.

Ten or more counts support this clonotype. This chain joins TRBV9 and TRBJ2-3; D is uncertain. Trimming took 1 base from V and 2 from J, leaving 11 bases between them. The germline CDR1 and CDR2 sequences are SGDLS and YYNGEE. This CDR3 region has 15 residues. CDR3 sequence (DNA): TGTGCCAGCAGCGTAATCGGGCTGAACACAGATACGCAGTATTTT. Its translation is CASSVIGLNTDTQYF. Drawing the rest from reference TRBV9 and TRBJ2-3, the complete variable domain is DSGVTQTPKHLITATGQRVTLRCSPRSGDLSVYWYQQSLDQGLQFLIQYYNGEERAKGNILERFSAQQFPDLHSELNLSSLELGDSALYFCASSVIGLNTDTQYFGPGTRLTVL.

This clonotype occurred many times. V and J are TRBV12-3 or TRBV12-4 and TRBJ2-1; TRBD2 agrees at 7 bases. This CDR3 comprises 14 residues. The trim removed 3 bases at V and 7 bases at J, leaving 6 bases unmatched. The CDR3 DNA follows: TGTGCCAGCAGTTTCGAGCGGGGTAGGAATGAGCAGTTCTTC. Translation gives CASSFERGRNEQFF.

This clonotype occurred many times. The chain uses TRBV6-5 and TRBJ2-3; TRBD2 matches 12 bases. The V and J ends lost 7 bases and 9 bases, in that order; junction bases with no gene match: 2. Germline CDR1 and CDR2: MNHEY and SVGAGI. The CDR3 contains 12 residues. DNA of the CDR3: TGTGCCAGCATGACTAGCGGGGGAACGCAGTATTTT. It specifies CASMTSGGTQYF.